Below, one T cell receptor (beta chain) is given with its context. This specimen belongs to a study of Tregs in tolerant kidney transplant recipients. Some clones are missing from TCRdb's copy, which holds only in-frame ones; the method was immunoSEQ multiplex PCR. The table records about 81,000 clones, 90% to 95% of them present only once. Related graft donors supplied nonmyeloablative bone marrow transplants, and mixed chimerism was transient. The sample here was CD4+ T cells from blood (PBMCs), taken 24 months after the transplant. The sequence was obtained from a human patient who received a combined kidney and bone marrow transplant. Some T cells may be transferred from the graft donor.

The CDR3 sequence is CASNLTGVSYNEQFF. The DNA of the CDR3 is TGCGCCAGCAACTTAACAGGGGTCTCCTACAATGAGCAGTTCTTC. The rearrangement uses TRBV5-1 and TRBJ2-1; 7 bases fit TRBD1. CDR3 size: 15 residues. After removal of 6 bases from V and 0 bases from J, the junction contained 6 bases not matched to a gene. Germline CDR1 SGHRS, CDR2 YFSETQ.